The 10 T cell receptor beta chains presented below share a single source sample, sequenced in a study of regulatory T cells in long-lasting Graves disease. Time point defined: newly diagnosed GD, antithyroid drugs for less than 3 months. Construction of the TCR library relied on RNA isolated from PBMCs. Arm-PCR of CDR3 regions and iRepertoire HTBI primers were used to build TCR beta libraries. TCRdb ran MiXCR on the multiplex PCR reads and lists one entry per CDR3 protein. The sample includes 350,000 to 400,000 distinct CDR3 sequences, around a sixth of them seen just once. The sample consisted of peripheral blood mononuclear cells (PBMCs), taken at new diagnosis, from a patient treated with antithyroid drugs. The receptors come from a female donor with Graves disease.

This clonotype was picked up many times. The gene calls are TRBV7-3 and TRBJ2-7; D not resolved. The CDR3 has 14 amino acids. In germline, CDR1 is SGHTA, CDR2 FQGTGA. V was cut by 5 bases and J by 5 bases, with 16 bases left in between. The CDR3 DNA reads TGTGCCAGCAGCCCCCTATCACGGAAGGACGAGCAGTACTTC. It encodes CASSPLSRKDEQYF.

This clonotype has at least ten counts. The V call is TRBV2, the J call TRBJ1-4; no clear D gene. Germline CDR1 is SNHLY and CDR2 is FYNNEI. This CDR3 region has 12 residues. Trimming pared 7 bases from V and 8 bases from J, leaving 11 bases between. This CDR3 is CASNADSEKLFF. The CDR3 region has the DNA TGTGCCAGCAATGCGGACTCCGAAAAACTGTTTTTT.

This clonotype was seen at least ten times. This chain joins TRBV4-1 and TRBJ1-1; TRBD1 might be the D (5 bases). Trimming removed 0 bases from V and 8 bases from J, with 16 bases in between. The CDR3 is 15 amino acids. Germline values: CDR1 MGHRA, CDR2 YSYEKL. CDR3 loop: CASSQEWRAGWEAFF. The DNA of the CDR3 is TGCGCCAGCAGCCAAGAGTGGAGGGCAGGGTGGGAAGCTTTCTTT.

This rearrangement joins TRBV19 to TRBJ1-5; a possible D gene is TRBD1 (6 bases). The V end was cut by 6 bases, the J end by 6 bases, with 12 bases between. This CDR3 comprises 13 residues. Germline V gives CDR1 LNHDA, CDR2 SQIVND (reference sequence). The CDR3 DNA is TGTGCCAGTAGCCACGGGACATTTCAGCCCCAGCATTTT. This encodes CASSHGTFQPQHF.

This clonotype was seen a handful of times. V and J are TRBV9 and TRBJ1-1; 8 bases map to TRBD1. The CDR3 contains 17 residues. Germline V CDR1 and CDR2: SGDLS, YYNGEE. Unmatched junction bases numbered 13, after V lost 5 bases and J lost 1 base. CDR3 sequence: CASSQGVQGVRNTEAFF. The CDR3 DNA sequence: TGTGCCAGCAGTCAGGGGGTACAGGGGGTTCGGAACACTGAAGCTTTCTTT.

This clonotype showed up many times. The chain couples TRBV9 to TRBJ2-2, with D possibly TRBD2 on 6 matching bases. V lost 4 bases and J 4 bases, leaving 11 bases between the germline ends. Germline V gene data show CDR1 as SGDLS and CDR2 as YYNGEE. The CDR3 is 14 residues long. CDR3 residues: CASSMTRITGELFF. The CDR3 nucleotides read TGTGCCAGCAGCATGACTAGAATCACCGGGGAGCTGTTTTTT. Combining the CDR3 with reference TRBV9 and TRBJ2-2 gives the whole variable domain DSGVTQTPKHLITATGQRVTLRCSPRSGDLSVYWYQQSLDQGLQFLIQYYNGEERAKGNILERFSAQQFPDLHSELNLSSLELGDSALYFCASSMTRITGELFFGEGSRLTVL.

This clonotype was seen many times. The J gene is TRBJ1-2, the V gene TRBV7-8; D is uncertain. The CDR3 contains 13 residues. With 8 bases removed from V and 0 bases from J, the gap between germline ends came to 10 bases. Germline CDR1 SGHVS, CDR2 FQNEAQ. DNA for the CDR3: TGTGCCAGCTCCGAGGGATCTAACTATGGCTACACCTTC. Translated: CASSEGSNYGYTF.

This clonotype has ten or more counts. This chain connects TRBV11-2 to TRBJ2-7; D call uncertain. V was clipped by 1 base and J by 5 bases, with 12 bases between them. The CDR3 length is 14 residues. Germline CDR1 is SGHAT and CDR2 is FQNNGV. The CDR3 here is CASSLVVATHEQYF. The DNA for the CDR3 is TGTGCCAGCAGCTTAGTAGTAGCTACCCACGAGCAGTACTTC.

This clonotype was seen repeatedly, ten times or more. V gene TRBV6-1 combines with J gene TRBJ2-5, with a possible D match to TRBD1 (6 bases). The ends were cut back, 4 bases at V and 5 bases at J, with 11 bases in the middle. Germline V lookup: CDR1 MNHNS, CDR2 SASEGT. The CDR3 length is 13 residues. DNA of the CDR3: TGTGCCAGCAGTGCGCAGGGGTGGGAGACCCAGTACTTC. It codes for CASSAQGWETQYF.

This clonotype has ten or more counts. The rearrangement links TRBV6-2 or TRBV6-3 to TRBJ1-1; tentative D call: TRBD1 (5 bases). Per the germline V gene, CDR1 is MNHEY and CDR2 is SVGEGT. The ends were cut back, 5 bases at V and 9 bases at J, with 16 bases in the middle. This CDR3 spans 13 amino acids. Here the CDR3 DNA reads TGTGCCAGCAGTCCGGGACCGCAGTACCAAGCTTTCTTT. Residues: CASSPGPQYQAFF.